These 20 T cell receptor beta chains were sequenced from one sample in a study of cytomegalovirus exposure and HLA in healthy donors. Use of 60 Vbeta and 13 Jbeta primers characterized the PCR. Using immunoSEQ multiplex PCR, the repertoire was profiled, and TCRdb retains in-frame clones only, with some absent. The table includes 150,000 to 200,000 clones, roughly 82% detected once. Sequenced: PBMCs. The receptors come from a girl aged 2 to 10 in good health and CMV-seropositive.

The chain carries TRBV4-1 and TRBJ1-6; D is undetermined. V lost 3 bases to trimming and J lost 7 bases, with 16 bases between them. Germline CDR1 and CDR2: MGHRA and YSYEKL. The CDR3 spans 16 residues. CDR3 nucleotides: TGCGCCAGCAGCCACCCCGTTGGGCAGGCGAATTCACCCCTCCACTTT. Its translation is CASSHPVGQANSPLHF.

This chain links TRBV7-3 with TRBJ1-6, with D uncertain. Deletions cut 5 bases from V and 3 bases from J, with 5 bases between. The CDR3 covers 13 residues. Germline V gene data show CDR1 as SGHTA and CDR2 as FQGTGA. CDR3 residues: CASSPGYNSPLHF. CDR3 coding DNA: TGTGCCAGCAGCCCCGGCTATAATTCACCCCTCCACTTT. Combining the CDR3 with reference TRBV7-3 and TRBJ1-6 gives the whole variable domain GAGVSQTPSNKVTEKGKYVELRCDPISGHTALYWYRQSLGQGPEFLIYFQGTGAADDSGLPNDRFFAVRPEGSVSTLKIQRTERGDSAVYLCASSPGYNSPLHFGNGTRLTVT.

This clone was recorded at least ten times. The chain links TRBV6-4 to TRBJ2-1; 8 bases line up with TRBD2. Germline CDR1 reads MRHNA; CDR2 reads SNTAGT. This CDR3 spans 15 amino acids. Losses at the gene ends were 4 bases for V and 8 bases for J; bases not matched to a gene: 10. In nucleotides, the CDR3 is TGTGCCAGCAGTGCGTTAGCGGGGAGCCAAGATGAGCAGTTCTTC. Protein sequence: CASSALAGSQDEQFF.

This chain connects TRBV12-5 to TRBJ1-4; maybe TRBD1 (5 bases). The V end was cut by 1 base, the J end by 4 bases, with 13 bases between. This CDR3 has 16 residues. The germline V gene encodes CDR1 LGHNT and CDR2 FRNRAP. The CDR3 is CASGLDLVGHNEKLFF. In nucleotides, the CDR3 is TGTGCTAGTGGTTTGGATCTGGTGGGGCATAATGAAAAACTGTTTTTT.

The rearrangement links TRBV7-2 to TRBJ1-2; D perhaps matches TRBD1 (6 bases). V lost 9 bases to trimming and J lost 3 bases, with 17 bases between them. The CDR3 totals 14 residues. The germline gives CDR1 SGHTA, CDR2 FQGNSA. The CDR3 DNA reads as TGTGCCAGTTCGGACAGACCCCTAGACTATGGCTACACCTTC. Encoded protein: CASSDRPLDYGYTF.

V and J are TRBV5-1 and TRBJ2-5, with D perhaps matching TRBD1 (6 bases). Trimming shortened V by 0 bases and J by 11 bases, and 20 bases separated the two germline ends. The CDR3 has 15 residues. The germline gives CDR1 SGHRS, CDR2 YFSETQ. This CDR3 reads CASSLEGRGLGEQYF. The CDR3 DNA reads TGCGCCAGCAGCTTGGAGGGCAGGGGATTAGGAGAGCAGTACTTC.

This clone was detected a few times. The chain carries TRBV5-4 and TRBJ1-6; a possible D gene is TRBD1 (6 bases). Germline CDR1 SGHNT, CDR2 YYREEE (reference sequence). CDR3 length: 13 amino acids. V lost 3 bases and J lost 7, with 8 bases in between. The CDR3 nucleotides read TGTGCCAGCAGCTCAGGGGCGAATTCACCCCTCCACTTT. Translating it yields CASSSGANSPLHF. Full variable domain (missing parts from reference TRBV5-4 and TRBJ1-6): ETGVTQSPTHLIKTRGQQVTLRCSSQSGHNTVSWYQQALGQGPQFIFQYYREEENGRGNFPPRFSGLQFPNYSSELNVNALELDDSALYLCASSSGANSPLHFGNGTRLTVT.

V gene TRBV5-8 combines with J gene TRBJ1-1; D call uncertain. The V gene's germline CDR1 is SGHTS and CDR2 YDEGEE. The CDR3 length is 15 residues. V was cut by 0 bases and J by 2 bases, with 11 bases left in between. In DNA form, the CDR3 reads TGTGCCAGCAGCTTGGATCTCTGGCTCAACACTGAAGCTTTCTTT. Translation gives CASSLDLWLNTEAFF.

The chain recombines TRBV28 with TRBJ2-7, with a weak D call TRBD1 (5 bases). CDR1 and CDR2 (germline): MDHEN, SYDVKM. The CDR3 has 13 amino acids. The V gene lost 7 bases and the J gene lost 2 bases, with 12 bases spanning the gap. CDR3 sequence reads: CASMAGLTYEQYF. DNA for the CDR3: TGTGCCAGCATGGCAGGGCTGACCTACGAGCAGTACTTC.

J is TRBJ2-2 and V is TRBV18; D may be TRBD1 (6 bases). The CDR3 length is 15 residues. Germline V lookup: CDR1 KGHSH, CDR2 LQKENI. Trimming removed 3 bases from V and 1 base from J, with 9 bases in between. The CDR3 DNA reads TGTGCCAGCTCACCGGGACACCAGAACACCGGGGAGCTGTTTTTT. It yields the protein CASSPGHQNTGELFF. Full variable domain (rest looked up from reference TRBV18 and TRBJ2-2): NAGVMQNPRHLVRRRGQEARLRCSPMKGHSHVYWYRQLPEEGLKFMVYLQKENIIDESGMPKERFSAEFPKEGPSILRIQQVVRGDSAAYFCASSPGHQNTGELFFGEGSRLTVL.

Only a few counts were recorded for this clone. This chain joins TRBV7-6 and TRBJ1-5, with 8 bases matching TRBD1. Per germline, CDR1 SGHVS and CDR2 FNYEAQ. The V gene end was trimmed by 1 base and the J gene end by 5 bases; junction bases not matched to a gene: 7. The CDR3 sequence is 16 residues long. The CDR3: CASSLGGGQGDQPQHF. Here the CDR3 DNA reads TGTGCCAGCAGCTTAGGGGGAGGACAGGGTGATCAGCCCCAGCATTTT.

The rearrangement links TRBV19 to TRBJ1-2; 9 nucleotides line up with TRBD1. Germline V gene data show CDR1 as LNHDA and CDR2 as SQIVND (reference sequence). Germline trimming cut 4 bases from V and 4 bases from J; bases unmatched to any gene: 1. The CDR3 covers 13 residues. For the CDR3, the DNA is TGTGCCAGTAGTACGACAGGGGGCTATGGCTACACCTTC. Its translation is CASSTTGGYGYTF. The whole variable domain, remainder taken from reference TRBV19 and TRBJ1-2, is DGGITQSPKYLFRKEGQNVTLSCEQNLNHDAMYWYRQDPGQGLRLIYYSQIVNDFQKGDIAEGYSVSREKKESFPLTVTSAQKNPTAFYLCASSTTGGYGYTFGSGTRLTVV.

This clone was seen only once. CDR3 protein: CASSSPGGTTTGELFF. Here the CDR3 DNA reads TGTGCCAGCAGCTCCCCGGGGGGGACAACCACCGGGGAGCTGTTTTTT. The V and J genes are TRBV11-2 and TRBJ2-2; 8 bases agree with TRBD2. The trim removed 4 bases at V and 4 bases at J, leaving 8 bases unmatched. The germline gives CDR1 SGHAT, CDR2 FQNNGV. This CDR3 region has 16 residues.

The chain is built from TRBV5-4 and TRBJ1-1; no clear D. CDR1 and CDR2 from the germline V gene are SGHNT and YYREEE (reference sequence). The CDR3 is 15 amino acids. V lost 1 base, J lost 8 bases, and 18 bases lay in between. The CDR3 bases are TGTGCCAGCAGCTTGAAGTTCCGGGGAACTACCGAAGCTTTCTTT. This encodes CASSLKFRGTTEAFF.

This clone was seen more than once but under ten times. J is TRBJ2-7 and V is TRBV5-6; D is unresolved. Germline V CDR1 and CDR2: SGHDT, YYEEEE. V dropped 0 bases and J dropped 3 bases, with 10 bases sitting between them. This CDR3 has 14 residues. CDR3 protein: CASSLAAASYEQYF. In DNA, the CDR3 is TGTGCCAGCAGCTTGGCGGCAGCTAGCTACGAGCAGTACTTC.

This CDR3 is CASSEMTDPYEQYF. DNA of the CDR3: TGTGCCAGCAGCGAGATGACAGATCCCTACGAGCAGTACTTC. This chain links TRBV9 with TRBJ2-7; weak D call: TRBD1 (5 bases). Trimming removed 3 bases from V and 2 bases from J, with 12 bases in between. The CDR3 is made up of 14 amino acids. Germline V gives CDR1 SGDLS, CDR2 YYNGEE. The whole variable domain, filled in from reference TRBV9 and TRBJ2-7, reads DSGVTQTPKHLITATGQRVTLRCSPRSGDLSVYWYQQSLDQGLQFLIQYYNGEERAKGNILERFSAQQFPDLHSELNLSSLELGDSALYFCASSEMTDPYEQYFGPGTRLTVT.

The chain uses TRBV5-1 and TRBJ1-1; TRBD1 aligns across 8 bases. Germline V lookup: CDR1 SGHRS, CDR2 YFSETQ. With V trimmed by 3 bases and J by 3 bases, 7 bases remained unmatched. The CDR3 contains 15 residues. The CDR3 DNA reads as TGCGCCAGCAGCTACCGACAGGGGTGGGACACTGAAGCTTTCTTT. This codes for CASSYRQGWDTEAFF.

The chain employs TRBV7-6 and TRBJ2-7; 11 bases align to TRBD2. The germline CDR1 and CDR2 sequences are SGHVS and FNYEAQ. CDR3 size: 15 residues. Germline trimming cut 5 bases from V and 4 bases from J; bases unmatched to any gene: 7. The CDR3 is CASSNSGGGTYEQYF. The DNA for the CDR3 is TGTGCCAGCAGCAATAGCGGGGGGGGGACTTACGAGCAGTACTTC.

The CDR3 DNA follows: TGTGCCACCGGACAGGGAGGCAATGAGCAGTTCTTC. Translated, it gives CATGQGGNEQFF. V and J are TRBV10-3 and TRBJ2-1; 8 bases match TRBD1. The CDR3 contains 12 residues. Germline V lookup: CDR1 ENHRY, CDR2 SYGVKD. V was clipped by 10 bases and J by 6 bases; unmatched bases: 5.

The chain has TRBV7-3 and TRBJ2-2; weak D call: TRBD1 (7 bases). The V end lost 5 bases, the J end lost 6 bases, and 22 bases lay between the germline ends. Germline CDR1 is SGHTA and CDR2 is FQGTGA. The CDR3 sequence is 17 residues long. CDR3 nucleotide sequence: TGTGCCAGCAGCCTCCAATCGACAGGGTCGGGGGCCGGGGAGCTGTTTTTT. Protein: CASSLQSTGSGAGELFF.